A single sample is the source of the 25 T cell receptor beta chains below, sequenced in a study of shared T cell receptors in the human thymus. Assay used: immunoSEQ multiplex PCR; TCRdb lists only in-frame clones, some missing. Of some 660,000 clones in the sample, around 87% were seen once. The sample also formed part of further work on human thymus T cells.

Sequenced material: thymocytes. The receptors here all came from a boy in the first two years of life with a congenital heart defect.

The chain employs TRBV7-9 and TRBJ1-1, with D tentatively TRBD1 (6 bases). V was pared by 2 bases and J by 1 base, with 14 bases between. Germline assignment: CDR1 SEHNR and CDR2 FQNEAQ (reference sequence). The CDR3 is 16 amino acids. Here the CDR3 DNA reads TGTGCCAGCAGCTTATTAACCGGGACAAGGAACACTGAAGCTTTCTTT. Amino acids: CASSLLTGTRNTEAFF.

This clone has just a few counts. The chain has TRBV4-3 and TRBJ1-2; TRBD1 aligns across 7 bases. With 0 bases clipped from V and 7 bases from J, the junction kept 11 bases outside the gene matches. The CDR3 contains 16 residues. CDR1 LGHNA and CDR2 YSLEER come from the germline V gene. The CDR3 is CASSQDRGQHGSGYTF. Written as DNA, the CDR3 is TGCGCCAGCAGCCAAGATAGGGGGCAACATGGGAGTGGCTACACCTTC.

The chain's CDR3 is CASRLIYEQYF. The CDR3 DNA follows: TGCGCCAGCCGCCTAATCTACGAGCAGTACTTC. The chain carries TRBV10-2 and TRBJ2-7, with D unresolved. Germline lookup yields CDR1 WSHSY and CDR2 SAAADI. This CDR3 is built from 11 residues. With 8 bases removed from V and 3 bases from J, the gap between germline ends came to 8 bases.

This clone was recorded once. This chain links TRBV27 with TRBJ2-1, with D tentatively TRBD1 (5 bases). Germline CDR1 reads MNHEY; CDR2 reads SMNVEV (reference sequence). V lost 10 bases to trimming and J lost 0 bases, with 16 bases between them. There are 15 residues in the CDR3. The chain's CDR3 is CATSEAGPSYNEQFF. The CDR3 bases are TGTGCCACCTCTGAGGCAGGGCCCTCCTACAATGAGCAGTTCTTC.

V is TRBV11-3 and J is TRBJ2-1; the match to TRBD2 covers 7 bases. The CDR3 runs 15 residues. CDR1 and CDR2 from the germline V gene are SGHNT and YENEEA. With 5 bases clipped from V and 6 bases from J, the junction kept 10 bases outside the gene matches. CDR3 protein: CASSLNAGVGNEQFF. The CDR3 DNA reads TGTGCCAGCAGCCTAAACGCGGGAGTGGGCAATGAGCAGTTCTTC. Looking up the rest from reference TRBV11-3 and TRBJ2-1 gives the full variable domain: EAGVVQSPRYKIIEKKQPVAFWCNPISGHNTLYWYLQNLGQGPELLIRYENEEAVDDSQLPKDRFSAERLKGVDSTLKIQPAELGDSAVYLCASSLNAGVGNEQFFGPGTRLTVL.

The chain has TRBV6-1 and TRBJ2-3, with no clear D. Germline CDR1 is MNHNS and CDR2 is SASEGT. Trimming shortened V by 4 bases and J by 5 bases, and 7 bases separated the two germline ends. The CDR3 covers 12 residues. CDR3 coding DNA: TGTGCCAGCAGTGCCGAGAGAGATACGCAGTATTTT. Its translation: CASSAERDTQYF.

This clone has a single count. This chain uses TRBV5-6 with TRBJ1-2, with 9 bases lining up with TRBD1. The length of the CDR3 is 15 residues. With 0 bases clipped from V and 4 bases from J, the junction kept 4 bases outside the gene matches. CDR1 is SGHDT, CDR2 YYEEEE, per germline. For the CDR3, the DNA is TGTGCCAGCAGCTTGGGCCGGGACAGGGTCTATGGCTACACCTTC. Residues: CASSLGRDRVYGYTF.

This chain uses TRBV7-2 with TRBJ1-2, with a possible D match to TRBD1 (5 bases). The CDR3 has 18 amino acids. CDR1 and CDR2 (germline): SGHTA, FQGNSA. V lost 1 base and J lost 3, with 21 bases in between. The CDR3 nucleotides are TGTGCCAGCAGCTTAGAGATATGGGGTGGACACCGCGACTATGGCTACACCTTC. This gives the protein CASSLEIWGGHRDYGYTF.

The genes are TRBV29-1 and TRBJ2-3, with TRBD2 as a possible D gene (6 bases). V was trimmed by 3 bases and J by 1 base, leaving 11 bases between them. Germline V gene data show CDR1 as SQVTM and CDR2 as ANQGSEA. This CDR3 has 14 amino acids. CDR3 coding DNA: TGCAGCGTTGAGGGGGGTCTACGCACAGATACGCAGTATTTT. Translated: CSVEGGLRTDTQYF.

The V gene is TRBV5-1, the J gene TRBJ2-7; D possibly corresponds to TRBD1 (7 bases). Trimming removed 2 bases at V and 0 bases at J, with 21 bases between. The CDR3 covers 18 residues. The germline CDR1 and CDR2 sequences are SGHRS and YFSETQ. In DNA, the CDR3 is TGCGCCAGCAGCTTAAAAACGACTAGACAGGGTGACTCCTACGAGCAGTACTTC. The encoded protein is CASSLKTTRQGDSYEQYF.

The V gene is TRBV2, the J gene TRBJ1-1; D is undetermined. The CDR3 extends over 14 amino acids. The germline V gene has CDR1 SNHLY and CDR2 FYNNEI. V lost 1 base and J lost 2, with 8 bases in between. In DNA, the CDR3 is TGTGCCAGCAGTGAAGAATGGGCAAACACTGAAGCTTTCTTT. This translates into CASSEEWANTEAFF.

V gene TRBV25-1 combines with J gene TRBJ1-6; the D is unclear. V was cut by 4 bases and J by 16 bases, with 20 bases left in between. The germline V gene has CDR1 MGHDK and CDR2 SYGVNS. CDR3 length: 14 residues. CDR3 protein: CASSGGRVRQVLHF. DNA for the CDR3: TGTGCCAGCAGTGGAGGGCGGGTCCGACAAGTTCTCCACTTT.

V usage is TRBV4-2 and J usage is TRBJ1-4, with TRBD1 matching 9 bases. In germline, CDR1 is LGHNA, CDR2 YNFKEQ. The CDR3 is 19 residues long. After removal of 2 bases from V and 0 bases from J, the junction contained 10 bases not matched to a gene. Written as DNA, the CDR3 is TGTGCCAGCAGCCAACCGAATGGAAGGGACAGGGCAACTAATGAAAAACTGTTTTTT. It yields the protein CASSQPNGRDRATNEKLFF.

V is TRBV2 and J is TRBJ2-2; 8 nucleotides match TRBD1. The CDR3 is 14 residues long. Germline V gene data show CDR1 as SNHLY and CDR2 as FYNNEI. Germline trimming cut 7 bases from V and 3 bases from J; bases unmatched to any gene: 4. The CDR3, as DNA: TGTGCCAGCAATTGGGACAGGTACACCGGGGAGCTGTTTTTT. It specifies CASNWDRYTGELFF. The full variable domain, in which reference TRBV2 and TRBJ2-2 provide the parts outside the CDR3, is EPEVTQTPSHQVTQMGQEVILRCVPISNHLYFYWYRQILGQKVEFLVSFYNNEISEKSEIFDDQFSVERPDGSNFTLKIRSTKLEDSAMYFCASNWDRYTGELFFGEGSRLTVL.

The V and J genes are TRBV7-7 and TRBJ2-7; the match to TRBD1 covers 7 bases. V was pared by 5 bases and J by 2 bases, with 12 bases of the junction left unmatched. The CDR3 runs to 16 residues. Per the germline V gene, CDR1 is SSHAT and CDR2 is FNYEAQ (reference sequence). The CDR3 nucleotides read TGTGCCAGCAGCCCCCTCAGACAGGGTAGTACCTACGAGCAGTACTTC. It codes for CASSPLRQGSTYEQYF.

The chain uses TRBV27 and TRBJ2-1; 8 nucleotides agree with TRBD2. This CDR3 spans 17 amino acids. Germline V gene sequence: CDR1 MNHEY, CDR2 SMNVEV (reference sequence). Germline trimming cut 6 bases from V and 9 bases from J; bases unmatched to any gene: 19. CDR3 amino acids: CASRRSGSSIYSGEQFF. The CDR3 coding sequence is TGTGCCAGCAGAAGGAGCGGGAGCAGTATCTATTCGGGTGAGCAGTTCTTC.

The rearrangement uses TRBV25-1 and TRBJ2-2; 13 nucleotides agree with TRBD2. The germline V gene encodes CDR1 MGHDK and CDR2 SYGVNS. V lost 3 bases, J lost 4 bases, and 2 bases stayed unmatched. The CDR3 length is 16 residues. CDR3 sequence: CASSDGTSGATGELFF. CDR3 nucleotide sequence: TGTGCCAGCAGTGACGGGACTAGCGGGGCCACCGGGGAGCTGTTTTTT.

The chain has TRBV6-4 and TRBJ1-2; 8 nucleotides line up with TRBD1. The CDR3 covers 19 residues. In germline, CDR1 is MRHNA, CDR2 SNTAGT. V lost 6 bases and J lost 13; bases outside the gene matches: 31. CDR3 residues: CASSPPKDRGNIGIWLCTF. The CDR3 nucleotides are TGTGCCAGCAGCCCCCCCAAAGACAGGGGAAACATCGGCATATGGCTATGCACCTTC.

The J gene is TRBJ2-7, the V gene TRBV18; D is ambiguous. Looked up from germline, CDR1 is KGHSH and CDR2 is LQKENI. Trimming shortened V by 3 bases and J by 2 bases, and 17 bases separated the two germline ends. CDR3 length: 16 residues. CDR3 sequence reads: CASSPSLTIPPYEQYF. The CDR3 region has the DNA TGTGCCAGCTCACCGAGTCTGACAATTCCTCCCTACGAGCAGTACTTC.

The chain joins TRBV13 to TRBJ1-1; D might be TRBD1 (5 bases). The length of the CDR3 is 14 residues. Germline V gene sequence: CDR1 PRHDT, CDR2 FYEKMQ (reference sequence). The germline V and J ends were trimmed by 1 base and 5 bases, with 11 bases remaining between them. The CDR3 DNA reads as TGTGCCAGCAGCTTAGACAGGCTCAAGACTGAAGCTTTCTTT. Translating it yields CASSLDRLKTEAFF.

The J gene is TRBJ1-1, the V gene TRBV28; D is undetermined. V was pared by 4 bases and J by 0 bases, with 18 bases between. This CDR3 region has 17 residues. The germline V gene has CDR1 MDHEN and CDR2 SYDVKM. The CDR3 region is CASSSSGLGIMNTEAFF. The CDR3 nucleotides are TGTGCCAGCAGTTCCTCGGGATTGGGGATTATGAACACTGAAGCTTTCTTT.

The CDR3 reads CASGFTGTGRGWTQYF. CDR3 nucleotide sequence: TGTGCTAGTGGTTTTACTGGGACAGGACGAGGTTGGACCCAGTACTTC. The rearrangement uses TRBV12-5 and TRBJ2-5, with 8 bases matching TRBD1. CDR1 LGHNT and CDR2 FRNRAP come from the germline V gene. V shed 3 bases, J shed 7 bases, and the junction held 13 bases outside the gene matches. CDR3 length equals 16 residues.

About this clone itself: The same CDR3 also results from other DNA sequences found in this sample. The J gene is TRBJ2-2, the V gene TRBV15; tentatively, D is TRBD2 (5 bases). V was pared by 0 bases and J by 2 bases, with 7 bases between. CDR1 is LNHNV and CDR2 is YYDKDF in the germline V gene (reference sequence). The CDR3 has 15 amino acids. The chain's CDR3 is CATSRDRGNTGELFF. CDR3 nucleotides: TGTGCCACCAGCAGAGACCGGGGAAACACCGGGGAGCTGTTTTTT.

The chain combines TRBV5-1 with TRBJ1-1; 7 bases agree with TRBD1. Germline CDR1 is SGHRS and CDR2 is YFSETQ. This CDR3 region has 14 residues. The junction had 6 bases not matched to a gene; V was cut back by 4 bases and J by 3 bases. Here the CDR3 reads CASSPGGWDTEAFF. The CDR3, as DNA: TGCGCCAGCAGCCCAGGGGGTTGGGACACTGAAGCTTTCTTT.

The chain is built from TRBV4-3 and TRBJ1-1; D is ambiguous. There are 14 residues in the CDR3. Germline assignment: CDR1 LGHNA and CDR2 YSLEER. V lost 1 base and J 2 bases, leaving 8 bases between the germline ends. CDR3 bases: TGCGCCAGCAGCCAAGTCGTAGCCAACACTGAAGCTTTCTTT. It encodes CASSQVVANTEAFF.